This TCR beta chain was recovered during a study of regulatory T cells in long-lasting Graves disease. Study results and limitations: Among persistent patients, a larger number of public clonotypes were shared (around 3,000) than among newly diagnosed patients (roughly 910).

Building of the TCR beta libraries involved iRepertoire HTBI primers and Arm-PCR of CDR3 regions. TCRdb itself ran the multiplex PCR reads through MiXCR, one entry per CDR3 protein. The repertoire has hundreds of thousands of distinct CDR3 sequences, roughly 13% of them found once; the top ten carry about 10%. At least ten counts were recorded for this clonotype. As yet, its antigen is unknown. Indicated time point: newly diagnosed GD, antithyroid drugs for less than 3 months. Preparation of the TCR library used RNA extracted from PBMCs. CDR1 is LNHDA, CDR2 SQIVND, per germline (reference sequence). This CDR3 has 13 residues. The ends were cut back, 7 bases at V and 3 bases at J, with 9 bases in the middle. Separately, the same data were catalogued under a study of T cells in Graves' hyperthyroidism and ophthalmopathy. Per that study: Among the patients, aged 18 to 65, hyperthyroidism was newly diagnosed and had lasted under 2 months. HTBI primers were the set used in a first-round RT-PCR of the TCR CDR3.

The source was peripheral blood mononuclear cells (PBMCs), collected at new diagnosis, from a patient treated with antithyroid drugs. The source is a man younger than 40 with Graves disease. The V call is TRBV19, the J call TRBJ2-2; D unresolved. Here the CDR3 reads CASIADHTGELFF. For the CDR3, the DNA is TGTGCCAGTATTGCGGACCACACCGGGGAGCTGTTTTTT.